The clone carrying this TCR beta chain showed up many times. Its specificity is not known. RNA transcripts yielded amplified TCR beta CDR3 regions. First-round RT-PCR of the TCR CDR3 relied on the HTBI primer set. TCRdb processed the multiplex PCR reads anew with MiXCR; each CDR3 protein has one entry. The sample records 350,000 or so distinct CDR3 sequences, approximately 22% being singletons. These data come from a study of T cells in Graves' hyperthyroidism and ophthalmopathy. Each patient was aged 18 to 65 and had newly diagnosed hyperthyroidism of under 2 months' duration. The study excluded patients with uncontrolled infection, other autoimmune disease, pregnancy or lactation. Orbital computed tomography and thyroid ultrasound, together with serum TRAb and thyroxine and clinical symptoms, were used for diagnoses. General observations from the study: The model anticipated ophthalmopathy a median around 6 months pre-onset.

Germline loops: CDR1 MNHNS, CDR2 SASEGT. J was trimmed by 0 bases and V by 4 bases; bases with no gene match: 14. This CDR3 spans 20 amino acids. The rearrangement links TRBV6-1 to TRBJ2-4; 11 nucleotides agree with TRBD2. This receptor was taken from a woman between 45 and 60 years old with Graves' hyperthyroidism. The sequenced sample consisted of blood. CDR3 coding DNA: TGTGCCAGCAGTGTCCCTAGGCCCCTAGCGGGAGGACTAGCCAAAAACATTCAGTACTTC. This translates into CASSVPRPLAGGLAKNIQYF.